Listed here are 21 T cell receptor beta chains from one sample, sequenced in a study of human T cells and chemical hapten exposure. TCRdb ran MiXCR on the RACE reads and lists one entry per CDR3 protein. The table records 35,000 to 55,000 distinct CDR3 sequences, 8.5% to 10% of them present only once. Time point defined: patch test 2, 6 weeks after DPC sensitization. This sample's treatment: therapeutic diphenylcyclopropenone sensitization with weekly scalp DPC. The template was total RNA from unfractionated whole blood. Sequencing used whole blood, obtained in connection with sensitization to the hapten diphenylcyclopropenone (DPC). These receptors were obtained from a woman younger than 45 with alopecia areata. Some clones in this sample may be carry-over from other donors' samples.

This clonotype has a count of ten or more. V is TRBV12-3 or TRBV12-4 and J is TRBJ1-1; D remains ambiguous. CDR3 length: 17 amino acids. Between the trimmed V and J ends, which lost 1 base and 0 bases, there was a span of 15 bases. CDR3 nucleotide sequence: TGTGCCAGCAGTTTAGGTCGGGAACAGATATTGAACACTGAAGCTTTCTTT. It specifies CASSLGREQILNTEAFF.

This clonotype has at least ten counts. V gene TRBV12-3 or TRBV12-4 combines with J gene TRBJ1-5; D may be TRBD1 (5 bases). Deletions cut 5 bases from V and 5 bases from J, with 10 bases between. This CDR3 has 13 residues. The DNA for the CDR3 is TGTGCCAGCAGTGGGGACGGCTATCAGCCCCAGCATTTT. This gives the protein CASSGDGYQPQHF.

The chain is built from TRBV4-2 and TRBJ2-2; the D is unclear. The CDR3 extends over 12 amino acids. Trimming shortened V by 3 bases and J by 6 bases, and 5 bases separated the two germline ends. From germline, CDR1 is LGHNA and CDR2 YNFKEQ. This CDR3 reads CASSQTSGELFF. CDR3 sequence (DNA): TGTGCCAGCAGCCAGACTTCCGGGGAGCTGTTTTTT.

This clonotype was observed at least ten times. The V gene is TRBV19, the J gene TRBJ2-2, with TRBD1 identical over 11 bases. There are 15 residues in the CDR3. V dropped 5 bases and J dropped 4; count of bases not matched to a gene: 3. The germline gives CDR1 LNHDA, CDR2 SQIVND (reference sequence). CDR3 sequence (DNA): TGTGCCAGTAGTCCAGGGACAGGGGGCACCGGGGAGCTGTTTTTT. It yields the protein CASSPGTGGTGELFF.

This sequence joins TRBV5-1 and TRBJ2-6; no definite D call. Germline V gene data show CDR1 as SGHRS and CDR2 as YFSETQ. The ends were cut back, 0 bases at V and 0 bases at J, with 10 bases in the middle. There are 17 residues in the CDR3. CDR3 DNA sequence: TGCGCCAGCAGCTTGGTAGGATCCAGCTCTGGGGCCAACGTCCTGACTTTC. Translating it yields CASSLVGSSSGANVLTF.

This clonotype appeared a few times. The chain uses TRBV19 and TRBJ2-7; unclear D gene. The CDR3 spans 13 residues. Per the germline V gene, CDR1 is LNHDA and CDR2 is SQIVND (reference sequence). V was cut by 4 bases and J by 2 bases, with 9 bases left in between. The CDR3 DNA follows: TGTGCCAGTAGTACGGGCCTCACCTACGAGCAGTACTTC. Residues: CASSTGLTYEQYF.

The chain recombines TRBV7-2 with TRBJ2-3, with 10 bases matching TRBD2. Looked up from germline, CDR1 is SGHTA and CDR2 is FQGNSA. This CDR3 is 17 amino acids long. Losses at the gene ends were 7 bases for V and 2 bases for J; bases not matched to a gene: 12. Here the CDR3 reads CASNPAPGLAATDTQYF. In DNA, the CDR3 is TGTGCCAGCAACCCGGCCCCCGGACTAGCGGCCACAGATACGCAGTATTTT. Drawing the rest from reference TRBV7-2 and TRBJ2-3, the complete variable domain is GAGVSQSPSNKVTEKGKDVELRCDPISGHTALYWYRQSLGQGLEFLIYFQGNSAPDKSGLPSDRFSAERTGGSVSTLTIQRTQQEDSAVYLCASNPAPGLAATDTQYFGPGTRLTVL.

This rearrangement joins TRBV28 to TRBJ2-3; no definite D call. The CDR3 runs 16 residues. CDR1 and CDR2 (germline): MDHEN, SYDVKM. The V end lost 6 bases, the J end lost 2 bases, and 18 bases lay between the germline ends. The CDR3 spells CASSRQETEYTDTQYF. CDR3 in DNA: TGTGCCAGCAGCAGGCAGGAGACCGAATACACAGATACGCAGTATTTT.

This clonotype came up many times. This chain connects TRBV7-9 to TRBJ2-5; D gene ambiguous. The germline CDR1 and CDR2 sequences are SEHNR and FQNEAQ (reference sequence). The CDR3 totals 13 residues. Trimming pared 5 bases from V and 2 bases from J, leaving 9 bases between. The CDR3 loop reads CASSPWGQETQYF. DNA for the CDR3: TGTGCCAGCAGCCCTTGGGGTCAAGAGACCCAGTACTTC.

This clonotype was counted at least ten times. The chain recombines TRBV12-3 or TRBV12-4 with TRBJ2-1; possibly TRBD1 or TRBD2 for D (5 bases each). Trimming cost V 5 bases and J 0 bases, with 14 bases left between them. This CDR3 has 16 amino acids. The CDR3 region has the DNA TGTGCCAGCAGTCTGGGACCGACGAGCTCCTACAATGAGCAGTTCTTC. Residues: CASSLGPTSSYNEQFF.

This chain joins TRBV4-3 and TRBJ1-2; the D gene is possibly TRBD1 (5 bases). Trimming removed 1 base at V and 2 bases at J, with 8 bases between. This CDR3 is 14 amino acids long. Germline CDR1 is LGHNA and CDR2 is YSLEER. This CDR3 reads CASSQANRNYGYTF. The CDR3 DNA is TGCGCCAGCAGCCAAGCGAACAGGAACTATGGCTACACCTTC.

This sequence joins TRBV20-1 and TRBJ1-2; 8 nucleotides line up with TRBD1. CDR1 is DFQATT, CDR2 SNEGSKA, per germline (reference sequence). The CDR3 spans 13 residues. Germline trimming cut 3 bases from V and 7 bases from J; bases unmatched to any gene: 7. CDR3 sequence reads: CSARETGAAGYTF. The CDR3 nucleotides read TGCAGTGCTAGGGAGACAGGGGCTGCTGGCTACACCTTC.

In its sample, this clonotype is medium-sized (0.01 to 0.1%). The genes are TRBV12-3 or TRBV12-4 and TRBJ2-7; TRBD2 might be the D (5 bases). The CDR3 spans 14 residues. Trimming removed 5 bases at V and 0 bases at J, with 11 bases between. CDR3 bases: TGTGCCAGCAGTCTGCTTAGCGTCTCCTACGAGCAGTACTTC. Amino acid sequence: CASSLLSVSYEQYF.

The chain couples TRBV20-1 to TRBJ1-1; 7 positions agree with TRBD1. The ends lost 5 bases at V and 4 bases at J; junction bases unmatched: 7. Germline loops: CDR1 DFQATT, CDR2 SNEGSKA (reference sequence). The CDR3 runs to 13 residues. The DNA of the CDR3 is TGCAGTGCTCTAATCGACAGGGCCACTGAAGCTTTCTTT. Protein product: CSALIDRATEAFF.

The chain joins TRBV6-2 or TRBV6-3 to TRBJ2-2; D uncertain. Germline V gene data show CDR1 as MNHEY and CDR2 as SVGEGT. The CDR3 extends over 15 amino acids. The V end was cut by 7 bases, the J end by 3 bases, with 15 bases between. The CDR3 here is CASTHWADYTGELFF. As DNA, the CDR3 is TGTGCCAGCACCCACTGGGCAGACTACACCGGGGAGCTGTTTTTT.

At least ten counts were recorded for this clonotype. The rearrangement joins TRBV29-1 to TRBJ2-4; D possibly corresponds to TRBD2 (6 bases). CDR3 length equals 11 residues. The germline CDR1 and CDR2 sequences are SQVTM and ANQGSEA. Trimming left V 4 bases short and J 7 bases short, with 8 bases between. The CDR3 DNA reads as TGCAGCGTTGCTGGGGGGAACATTCAGTACTTC. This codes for CSVAGGNIQYF.

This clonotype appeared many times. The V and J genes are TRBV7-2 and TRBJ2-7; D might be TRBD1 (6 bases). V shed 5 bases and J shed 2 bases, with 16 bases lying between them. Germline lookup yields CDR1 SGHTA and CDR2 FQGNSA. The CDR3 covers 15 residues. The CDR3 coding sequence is TGTGCCAGCAGCCATACAGGGACACCGACCTACGAGCAGTACTTC. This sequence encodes CASSHTGTPTYEQYF. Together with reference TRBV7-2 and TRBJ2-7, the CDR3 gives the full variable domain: GAGVSQSPSNKVTEKGKDVELRCDPISGHTALYWYRQSLGQGLEFLIYFQGNSAPDKSGLPSDRFSAERTGGSVSTLTIQRTQQEDSAVYLCASSHTGTPTYEQYFGPGTRLTVT.

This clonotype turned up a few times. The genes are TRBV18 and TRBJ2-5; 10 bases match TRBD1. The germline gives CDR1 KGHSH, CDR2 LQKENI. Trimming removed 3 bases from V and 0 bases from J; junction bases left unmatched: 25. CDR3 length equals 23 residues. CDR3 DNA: TGTGCCAGCTCACCTTCGTTGGGGACGGATGGGACAGGGGCGAAATGGTACCAAGAGACCCAGTACTTC. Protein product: CASSPSLGTDGTGAKWYQETQYF.

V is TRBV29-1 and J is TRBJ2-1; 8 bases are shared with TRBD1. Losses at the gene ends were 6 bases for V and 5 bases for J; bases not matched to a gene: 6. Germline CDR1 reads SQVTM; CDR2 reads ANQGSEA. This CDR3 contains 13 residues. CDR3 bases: TGCAGCGTCGCGCCGGACAGGGACAATGAGCAGTTCTTC. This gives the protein CSVAPDRDNEQFF.

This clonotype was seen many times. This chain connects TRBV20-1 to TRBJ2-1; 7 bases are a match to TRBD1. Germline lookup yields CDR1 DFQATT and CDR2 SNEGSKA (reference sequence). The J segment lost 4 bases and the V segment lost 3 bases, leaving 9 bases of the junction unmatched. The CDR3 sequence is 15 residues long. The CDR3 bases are TGCAGTGCTAGGGGACCGACAGGGACATACAATGAGCAGTTCTTC. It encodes CSARGPTGTYNEQFF.

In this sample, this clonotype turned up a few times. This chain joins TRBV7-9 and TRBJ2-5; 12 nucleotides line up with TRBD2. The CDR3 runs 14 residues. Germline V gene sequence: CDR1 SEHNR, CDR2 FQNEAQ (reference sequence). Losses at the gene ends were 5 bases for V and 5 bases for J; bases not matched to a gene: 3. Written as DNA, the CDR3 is TGTGCCAGCAGCCGGACTAGCGGGGACGAGACCCAGTACTTC. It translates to CASSRTSGDETQYF.